Included here is one T cell receptor beta chain sequence, with context. Antigen: not known. V was cut by 0 bases and J by 6 bases, with 12 bases left in between. Germline V CDR1 and CDR2: SGHAT, FQNNGV. The CDR3 contains 15 residues. These data originate in a study of PD-1 blockade in mismatch repair-deficient tumors. General study points: Rapid post-treatment expansion, then contraction, generally preceding radiologic response, marked tumor-resident clones.

Repertoires were generated with immunoSEQ multiplex PCR, while TCRdb's copy carries only in-frame clones and drops some. The table has some 84,000 clones, 81% seen once. PCR or immunohistochemistry showed mismatch repair deficiency in every enrolled patient. V is TRBV11-2 and J is TRBJ2-1, with no clear D. This receptor was obtained from an adult with mismatch repair-deficient cancer. The input for sequencing was peripheral blood, taken 12 weeks after starting pembrolizumab. DNA of the CDR3: TGTGCCAGCAGCTTAGATTGGTCAGCTACCAATGAGCAGTTCTTC. It is translated as CASSLDWSATNEQFF.